The 28 T cell receptor beta chains listed next were all sequenced from one sample in a study of T cells after posttransplantation cyclophosphamide. Produced via immunoSEQ multiplex PCR; TCRdb's table is partial and in-frame only. The sample consists of tens of thousands of clones, 98% of them appearing once. The naive gate required viable CD3+CD4+ or CD3+CD8+ cells with CCR7+CD45RA+CD45RO-CD95-CD27+CD28+ phenotype. Sequenced: naive CD4+ T cells sorted from PBMCs. These receptors were collected from a man in his forties in good health, CMV-negative, and a related stem cell transplant donor.

The chain employs TRBV29-1 and TRBJ2-3; 8 nucleotides align to TRBD2. Germline-derived CDR1 and CDR2 are SQVTM and ANQGSEA. The V and J ends lost 0 bases and 4 bases, in that order; junction bases with no gene match: 15. The CDR3 is 18 residues long. CDR3 bases: TGCAGCGTTGAAGATGGGGCAGGGGCTAGCGGGTTCTCAGATACGCAGTATTTT. Its translation: CSVEDGAGASGFSDTQYF.

The chain employs TRBV30 and TRBJ2-1, with 8 bases fitting TRBD2. The ends lost 3 bases at V and 0 bases at J; junction bases unmatched: 7. The CDR3 contains 16 residues. Germline values: CDR1 GTSNPN, CDR2 SVGIG (reference sequence). In nucleotides, the CDR3 is TGTGCCTGGAGGCGAGGCGGGGGGAGCTCCTACAATGAGCAGTTCTTC. Translating gives CAWRRGGGSSYNEQFF.

The chain recombines TRBV19 with TRBJ2-1; D might be TRBD1 (5 bases). Trimming left V 0 bases short and J 4 bases short, with 10 bases between. Germline loops: CDR1 LNHDA, CDR2 SQIVND (reference sequence). This CDR3 region has 15 residues. The CDR3 loop is CASSIEWTNYNEQFF. DNA of the CDR3: TGTGCCAGTAGTATAGAATGGACAAATTACAATGAGCAGTTCTTC.

V gene TRBV5-1 combines with J gene TRBJ2-5, with 7 bases aligning to TRBD1. CDR3 size: 14 residues. Trimming at V came to 4 bases and at J to 5 bases, leaving 8 bases not matched to a gene. Germline loops: CDR1 SGHRS, CDR2 YFSETQ. This CDR3 reads CASSPQGITETQYF. In DNA form, the CDR3 reads TGCGCCAGCAGCCCACAGGGGATTACTGAGACCCAGTACTTC.

V usage is TRBV30 and J usage is TRBJ2-1; TRBD2 aligns across 13 bases. V gave up 4 bases and J gave up 9 bases; unmatched junction bases: 15. Germline V gene data show CDR1 as GTSNPN and CDR2 as SVGIG (reference sequence). The CDR3 runs 17 residues. The CDR3 loop is CAWTYDRGLAGATEQFF. The DNA for the CDR3 is TGTGCCTGGACTTATGACCGCGGACTAGCGGGAGCCACTGAGCAGTTCTTC.

The chain combines TRBV19 with TRBJ1-2; TRBD1 agrees at 7 bases. The junction had 13 bases not matched to a gene; V was cut back by 2 bases and J by 4 bases. CDR1 is LNHDA and CDR2 is SQIVND in the germline V gene (reference sequence). CDR3 length: 17 amino acids. CDR3 nucleotide sequence: TGTGCCAGTAGTATAAGAGGCGACAGGGCCGCTGTCTATGGCTACACCTTC. Protein product: CASSIRGDRAAVYGYTF.

The V gene is TRBV7-2, the J gene TRBJ2-7; D perhaps matches TRBD1 (6 bases). Per the germline V gene, CDR1 is SGHTA and CDR2 is FQGNSA. The CDR3 sequence is 14 residues long. V lost 4 bases to trimming and J lost 6 bases, with 16 bases between them. The CDR3 region is CASSSPGQYREQYF. CDR3 DNA sequence: TGTGCCAGCAGCTCGCCCGGACAGTATCGCGAGCAGTACTTC.

The chain combines TRBV4-1 with TRBJ2-3; perhaps TRBD2 as D (7 bases). The CDR3 runs 15 residues. V lost 8 bases and J 4 bases, leaving 19 bases between the germline ends. CDR1 is MGHRA, CDR2 YSYEKL, per germline. The DNA for the CDR3 is TGCGCCAGCGGGGGGGCGGGAGAGGTCGCAGATACGCAGTATTTT. Protein product: CASGGAGEVADTQYF.

The rearrangement links TRBV13 to TRBJ2-2, with 9 bases lining up with TRBD2. The CDR3 totals 15 residues. Per the germline V gene, CDR1 is PRHDT and CDR2 is FYEKMQ (reference sequence). With V trimmed by 5 bases and J by 5 bases, 6 bases remained unmatched. The CDR3 nucleotides read TGTGCCAGCAGCGTAATAGCGGGAGCGACCGGGGAGCTGTTTTTT. This encodes CASSVIAGATGELFF.

The CDR3 reads CASSPRVVTPETQYF. CDR3 bases: TGTGCCAGCAGCCCCAGGGTCGTCACGCCCGAGACCCAGTACTTC. This rearrangement joins TRBV9 to TRBJ2-5; perhaps TRBD1 as D (5 bases). The CDR3 runs to 15 residues. Germline CDR1 reads SGDLS; CDR2 reads YYNGEE. V gave up 4 bases and J gave up 5 bases, with 18 bases separating them. Full variable domain (remainder filled in from reference TRBV9 and TRBJ2-5): DSGVTQTPKHLITATGQRVTLRCSPRSGDLSVYWYQQSLDQGLQFLIQYYNGEERAKGNILERFSAQQFPDLHSELNLSSLELGDSALYFCASSPRVVTPETQYFGPGTRLLVL.

The rearrangement links TRBV6-5 to TRBJ1-1; D might be TRBD1 (5 bases). Deletions cut 5 bases from V and 1 base from J, with 5 bases between. The CDR3 is made up of 12 amino acids. Germline V CDR1 and CDR2: MNHEY, SVGAGI. The CDR3 sequence is CASSRGNTEAFF. The CDR3 coding sequence is TGTGCCAGCAGTAGGGGGAACACTGAAGCTTTCTTT.

This clone appeared a single time. The chain couples TRBV28 to TRBJ2-4, with a tentative D call TRBD2 (7 bases). CDR1 is MDHEN and CDR2 is SYDVKM in the germline V gene. The V gene lost 1 base and the J gene lost 8 bases, with 12 bases spanning the gap. The CDR3 length is 14 residues. CDR3 bases: TGTGCCAGCAGTTTATCGGGGGGCCTGGACATTCAGTACTTC. This encodes CASSLSGGLDIQYF.

The V and J genes are TRBV28 and TRBJ2-5; 11 positions match TRBD2. The junction had 3 bases not matched to a gene; V was cut back by 10 bases and J by 2 bases. The CDR3 is made up of 13 amino acids. Germline values: CDR1 MDHEN, CDR2 SYDVKM. The DNA of the CDR3 is TGTGCCACCTTAGCGGGAGGGCAAGAGACCCAGTACTTC. Amino acids: CATLAGGQETQYF.

The J gene is TRBJ1-2, the V gene TRBV28, with D unclear. The V end lost 6 bases, the J end lost 0 bases, and 5 bases lay between the germline ends. Germline-derived CDR1 and CDR2 are MDHEN and SYDVKM. The CDR3 sequence is 12 residues long. CDR3 protein: CASRIANYGYTF. DNA for the CDR3: TGTGCCAGCAGAATAGCTAACTATGGCTACACCTTC.

This clone has just one count. The rearrangement joins TRBV27 to TRBJ2-1; TRBD2 matches at 14 bases. The CDR3 runs to 19 residues. V shed 8 bases and J 9 bases; nucleotides not matched to a gene: 21. Germline values: CDR1 MNHEY, CDR2 SMNVEV (reference sequence). In DNA form, the CDR3 reads TGTGCCAGCCCTAAGGGGCGGACTAGCGGGAGGAGGCTTGACCCTGAGCAGTTCTTC. Translation: CASPKGRTSGRRLDPEQFF.

The rearrangement joins TRBV30 to TRBJ1-2, with D tentatively TRBD1 (5 bases). Trimming removed 2 bases from V and 0 bases from J, with 25 bases in between. Germline V gene lookup returns CDR1 GTSNPN and CDR2 SVGIG (reference sequence). The CDR3 length is 19 residues. CDR3 loop: CAWSRPLVAKGKTNYGYTF. The CDR3 bases are TGTGCCTGGAGTCGCCCCCTGGTCGCAAAGGGGAAAACTAACTATGGCTACACCTTC.

CDR3 loop: CASGGTSGRTRPGTDTQYF. The DNA of the CDR3 is TGTGCCAGCGGGGGGACTAGCGGGAGAACAAGGCCTGGCACAGATACGCAGTATTTT. The V gene is TRBV28, the J gene TRBJ2-3; 14 nucleotides align to TRBD2. V was pared by 8 bases and J by 1 base, with 14 bases of the junction left unmatched. Germline lookup yields CDR1 MDHEN and CDR2 SYDVKM. The CDR3 is 19 amino acids.

The V call is TRBV12-5, the J call TRBJ2-5; D is uncertain. Germline V gene sequence: CDR1 LGHNT, CDR2 FRNRAP. The CDR3 covers 13 residues. Between the trimmed V and J ends, which lost 4 bases and 2 bases, there was a span of 8 bases. The chain's CDR3 is CASGCCSQETQYF. For the CDR3, the DNA is TGTGCTAGTGGTTGTTGTTCTCAAGAGACCCAGTACTTC.

The rearrangement joins TRBV2 to TRBJ1-1; 9 bases are shared with TRBD1. Trimming cost V 1 base and J 1 base; bases outside gene matches: 1. The V gene's germline CDR1 is SNHLY and CDR2 FYNNEI. The CDR3 is 15 amino acids. This CDR3 is CASSEVGQGNTEAFF. In DNA, the CDR3 is TGTGCCAGCAGTGAAGTGGGACAGGGGAACACTGAAGCTTTCTTT. Based on the CDR3 plus reference TRBV2 and TRBJ1-1, the full variable domain is EPEVTQTPSHQVTQMGQEVILRCVPISNHLYFYWYRQILGQKVEFLVSFYNNEISEKSEIFDDQFSVERPDGSNFTLKIRSTKLEDSAMYFCASSEVGQGNTEAFFGQGTRLTVV.

The chain links TRBV11-2 to TRBJ2-7; 11 bases line up with TRBD1. Germline CDR1 SGHAT, CDR2 FQNNGV. The CDR3 contains 16 residues. V gave up 6 bases and J gave up 3 bases; unmatched junction bases: 10. CDR3 residues: CASRRLGQGANYEQYF. DNA of the CDR3: TGTGCCAGCAGACGCCTAGGACAGGGGGCCAACTACGAGCAGTACTTC.

The V call is TRBV9, the J call TRBJ1-6; 8 bases map to TRBD1. Germline loops: CDR1 SGDLS, CDR2 YYNGEE. Trimming at V came to 3 bases and at J to 8 bases, leaving 4 bases not matched to a gene. The length of the CDR3 is 14 residues. Written as DNA, the CDR3 is TGTGCCAGCAGCGGGACAGGGTCCGATTCACCCCTCCACTTT. Amino acid sequence: CASSGTGSDSPLHF.

V gene TRBV5-5 combines with J gene TRBJ2-7, with D hard to call. This CDR3 contains 16 residues. V was trimmed by 4 bases and J by 0 bases, leaving 17 bases between them. CDR1 and CDR2 from the germline V gene are SGHKS and YYEKEE (reference sequence). The chain's CDR3 is CASSLSTGGSSYEQYF. CDR3 bases: TGTGCCAGCAGCCTCTCGACTGGCGGAAGCTCCTACGAGCAGTACTTC.

V and J are TRBV19 and TRBJ2-4, with 7 bases that match TRBD2. The CDR3 is 18 amino acids. Germline lookup yields CDR1 LNHDA and CDR2 SQIVND (reference sequence). Trimming removed 5 bases from V and 2 bases from J; junction bases left unmatched: 15. CDR3 region: CASSPQQIAGVTKNIQYF. Written as DNA, the CDR3 is TGTGCCAGTAGTCCCCAACAGATAGCGGGTGTCACCAAAAACATTCAGTACTTC.

V usage is TRBV11-2 and J usage is TRBJ2-2; D perhaps matches TRBD1 (6 bases). Per germline, CDR1 SGHAT and CDR2 FQNNGV. V dropped 2 bases and J dropped 5 bases, with 12 bases sitting between them. This CDR3 has 15 amino acids. This chain's CDR3 is CASSLIQTGTGELFF. The DNA for the CDR3 is TGTGCCAGCAGCTTAATCCAGACAGGAACCGGGGAGCTGTTTTTT.

This rearrangement joins TRBV7-2 to TRBJ1-3; a possible D gene is TRBD1 (5 bases). Germline CDR1 reads SGHTA; CDR2 reads FQGNSA. Deletions cut 7 bases from V and 0 bases from J, with 7 bases between. The CDR3 extends over 13 amino acids. The CDR3 DNA follows: TGTGCCAGCATGACAGTCTCTGGAAACACCATATATTTT. Its protein product is CASMTVSGNTIYF.

This clone appeared once. V and J are TRBV5-1 and TRBJ2-2, with 8 nucleotides matching TRBD1. The CDR3 loop spans 13 amino acids. From germline, CDR1 is SGHRS and CDR2 YFSETQ. With V trimmed by 4 bases and J by 7 bases, 3 bases remained unmatched. DNA of the CDR3: TGCGCCAGCAGCGCCGGGACAGGCGGGGAGCTGTTTTTT. It translates to CASSAGTGGELFF.

The chain uses TRBV7-2 and TRBJ2-5; D gene ambiguous. V shed 3 bases and J shed 5 bases, with 4 bases lying between them. This CDR3 region has 11 residues. Germline lookup yields CDR1 SGHTA and CDR2 FQGNSA. The CDR3 DNA reads TGTGCCAGCAGCTTTCGTGAGACCCAGTACTTC. Its protein is CASSFRETQYF.

Only one count was recorded for this clone. The chain couples TRBV9 to TRBJ2-5; 8 nucleotides align to TRBD1. Germline V gene sequence: CDR1 SGDLS, CDR2 YYNGEE. V was clipped by 2 bases and J by 4 bases; unmatched bases: 1. CDR3 size: 13 residues. DNA of the CDR3: TGTGCCAGCAGCGTTGACAGGGGAGAGACCCAGTACTTC. Amino acid sequence: CASSVDRGETQYF.